This TCR beta chain was identified during a study of T cell responses to AZD1222 COVID-19 vaccine. V was clipped by 2 bases and J by 0 bases, with 1 base between them. CDR1 and CDR2 (germline): ENHRY, SYGVKD. The CDR3 length is 12 residues. Measured with immunoSEQ multiplex PCR; TCRdb has only the in-frame clones, and not every one. The sample comprises roughly 120,000 clones, around nine tenths of which are singletons, and roughly 1.4% rests with the top ten. Regarding this clone: Its antigen remains unknown.

Whole-study findings and limits: Of the AZD1222 recipients, only five to seven were seropositive at baseline. Clonal diversity may have been underestimated, and the donors were mostly white British, with more females than males.

The specimen comprised peripheral blood, sampled 28 days after the second AZD1222 dose. This chain joins TRBV10-3 and TRBJ1-1; D uncertain. This TCR was recovered from an adult who received the AZD1222 COVID-19 vaccine. The CDR3: CAISEVNTEAFF. The CDR3, as DNA: TGTGCCATCAGTGAGGTGAACACTGAAGCTTTCTTT.